The clone carrying this T cell receptor beta chain was counted ten times or more. No antigen is known for it. TCRdb used MiXCR to reprocess the 5' RACE reads, holding one entry per CDR3 protein. The sample holds about 900,000 distinct CDR3 sequences, over 9% seen once. This sample stems from a study of identical twins. The study's findings and limits: The study found weaker excess twin sharing in beta out-of-frame sequences. Memory repertoires lacked the insertion deficit that abundant cord blood beta clonotypes showed. Findings came from cross-sectional statistics, without long-term follow-up of donors.

CDR1 is MGHRA, CDR2 YSYEKL, per germline. The CDR3 length is 15 residues. After removal of 0 bases from V and 3 bases from J, the junction contained 2 bases not matched to a gene. Another study also made use of these data, one on yellow fever vaccine responses in identical twins.

This TCR was recovered from a woman aged 18 to 35 in good health. The chain has TRBV4-1 and TRBJ2-7; 10 nucleotides align to TRBD1. Sequencing was done on a sample of PBMCs. The DNA of the CDR3 is TGCGCCAGCAGCCAAGACCGGGACAGGGGCTACGAGCAGTACTTC. Translating it yields CASSQDRDRGYEQYF.